These 24 T cell receptor beta chains were all obtained from the same sample, sequenced in a study of radiation and T cells in renal cell carcinoma. Documented time point: blood 2 weeks post-SBRT. Stated treatment: 15 Gy SBRT to primary tumor, nephrectomy 4 weeks later. Clones were sequenced by immunoSEQ multiplex PCR, and TCRdb holds only the in-frame ones, with some missing. The sample has 100,000 to 150,000 clones, 88% seen once. This specimen was blood, taken from a patient whose treatment included radiotherapy and nephrectomy. Receptors originate from a woman in her sixties or seventies with renal cell carcinoma.

For the CDR3, the DNA is TGTGCCAGCAGGGAGAAGGGGCAAGCTTTCTTT. Encoded protein: CASREKGQAFF. This chain connects TRBV6-1 to TRBJ1-1; D perhaps matches TRBD1 (5 bases). Germline V lookup: CDR1 MNHNS, CDR2 SASEGT. V dropped 6 bases and J dropped 9 bases, with 11 bases sitting between them. The CDR3 is made up of 11 amino acids.

The V and J genes are TRBV19 and TRBJ2-5; D is perhaps TRBD2 (6 bases). Between the trimmed V and J ends, which lost 5 bases and 4 bases, there was a span of 17 bases. The length of the CDR3 is 15 residues. Germline CDR1 is LNHDA and CDR2 is SQIVND (reference sequence). The CDR3 here is CASSPPGSILETQYF. In DNA, the CDR3 is TGTGCCAGTAGTCCCCCCGGGAGTATTTTAGAGACCCAGTACTTC.

The V call is TRBV7-8, the J call TRBJ2-1; 13 bases are a match to TRBD2. The J segment lost 7 bases and the V segment lost 5 bases, leaving 8 bases of the junction unmatched. CDR3 length: 16 amino acids. CDR1 is SGHVS and CDR2 is FQNEAQ in the germline V gene. Here the CDR3 reads CASSPSTSGGANEQFF. In DNA form, the CDR3 reads TGTGCCAGCAGCCCCTCCACTAGCGGGGGGGCGAATGAGCAGTTCTTC.

The J gene is TRBJ1-2, the V gene TRBV19; D is uncertain. The V end was cut by 8 bases, the J end by 6 bases, with 10 bases between. CDR1 is LNHDA, CDR2 SQIVND, per germline (reference sequence). CDR3 size: 11 residues. Here the CDR3 reads CASRQGHGYTF. The CDR3 nucleotides read TGTGCCAGTCGTCAAGGCCATGGCTACACCTTC.

The J gene is TRBJ1-2, the V gene TRBV14, with unresolved D. This CDR3 is built from 18 residues. Per the germline V gene, CDR1 is SGHDN and CDR2 is FVKESK. The V gene lost 0 bases and the J gene lost 2 bases, with 19 bases spanning the gap. The CDR3 region has the DNA TGTGCCAGCAGCCAAGAAGGGCATGGACGGCGGCTCAACTATGGCTACACCTTC. Translated: CASSQEGHGRRLNYGYTF.

The chain carries TRBV7-9 and TRBJ2-7; D may be TRBD2 (6 bases). Trimming took 5 bases from V and 5 from J, leaving 19 bases between them. The CDR3 runs 15 residues. Germline V CDR1 and CDR2: SEHNR, FQNEAQ (reference sequence). CDR3 sequence (DNA): TGTGCCAGCAGCCCCAGCGCGGGGATCGGCCACGAGCAGTACTTC. The encoded protein is CASSPSAGIGHEQYF.

This clone was counted once. The chain is built from TRBV6-5 and TRBJ2-7; TRBD2 aligns across 9 bases. Germline V gives CDR1 MNHEY, CDR2 SVGAGI. V gave up 2 bases and J gave up 2 bases; unmatched junction bases: 7. The CDR3 has 16 residues. DNA for the CDR3: TGTGCCAGCAGTTACGCGGGACTAGCTCGTACCTACGAGCAGTACTTC. This sequence encodes CASSYAGLARTYEQYF.

V and J are TRBV6-6 and TRBJ1-4; D is perhaps TRBD1 (5 bases). The CDR3 is 16 residues long. Germline CDR1 is MNHNY and CDR2 is SVGAGI (reference sequence). Trimming shortened V by 8 bases and J by 0 bases, and 16 bases separated the two germline ends. DNA of the CDR3: TGTGCCAGCGGTAGACAGATCCCTACAACTAATGAAAAACTGTTTTTT. It translates to CASGRQIPTTNEKLFF.

The sample holds one count of this clone. The chain has TRBV2 and TRBJ2-7; no clear D gene. Per germline, CDR1 SNHLY and CDR2 FYNNEI. This CDR3 spans 11 amino acids. Trimming cost V 7 bases and J 3 bases, with 7 bases left between them. The CDR3 loop is CASKSVYEQYF. CDR3 nucleotide sequence: TGTGCCAGCAAATCGGTCTACGAGCAGTACTTC.

This clone has a single count. The gene calls are TRBV5-1 and TRBJ2-5; the D gene is possibly TRBD2 (6 bases). Germline V gene lookup returns CDR1 SGHRS and CDR2 YFSETQ. V dropped 0 bases and J dropped 5 bases, with 11 bases sitting between them. The CDR3 spans 14 residues. The CDR3 coding sequence is TGCGCCAGCAGCTTGGGTGGGAGCGGGGAGACCCAGTACTTC. Protein: CASSLGGSGETQYF.

V and J are TRBV29-1 and TRBJ1-3; D perhaps matches TRBD1 (6 bases). The CDR3 has 14 amino acids. Germline V gives CDR1 SQVTM, CDR2 ANQGSEA. Trimming shortened V by 1 base and J by 2 bases, and 9 bases separated the two germline ends. The CDR3: CSVEVTGTGNTIYF. The CDR3 coding sequence is TGCAGCGTTGAAGTGACAGGTACTGGAAACACCATATATTTT.

V is TRBV6-5 and J is TRBJ2-7, with 7 bases lining up with TRBD1. The CDR3 has 15 amino acids. V was clipped by 8 bases and J by 1 base; unmatched bases: 11. CDR1 MNHEY and CDR2 SVGAGI come from the germline V gene. The CDR3 region is CASPTLQGISYEQYF. Written as DNA, the CDR3 is TGTGCCAGCCCTACCCTACAGGGGATTTCCTACGAGCAGTACTTC.

The chain carries TRBV5-6 and TRBJ2-7; D unresolved. CDR1 and CDR2 from the germline V gene are SGHDT and YYEEEE. V was shortened by 2 bases and J by 0 bases, with 12 bases between the two germline ends. The CDR3 has 15 amino acids. CDR3 in DNA: TGTGCCAGCAGCTTCCTCACGACACCCTCCTACGAGCAGTACTTC. It translates to CASSFLTTPSYEQYF.

This sequence joins TRBV6-6 and TRBJ1-1; D not certain. CDR1 and CDR2 from the germline V gene are MNHNY and SVGAGI (reference sequence). V lost 3 bases, J lost 4 bases, and 9 bases lay in between. The CDR3 covers 13 residues. This chain's CDR3 is CASSYHRGTEAFF. In DNA, the CDR3 is TGTGCCAGCAGTTATCATCGGGGCACTGAAGCTTTCTTT.

CDR3 region: CASSQATQGNYGYTF. The DNA of the CDR3 is TGCGCCAGCAGCCAAGCGACACAGGGTAACTATGGCTACACCTTC. This chain links TRBV4-3 with TRBJ1-2, with D possibly being TRBD1 (6 bases). V was shortened by 1 base and J by 1 base, with 10 bases between the two germline ends. Germline V CDR1 and CDR2: LGHNA, YSLEER. The CDR3 runs to 15 residues.

The chain couples TRBV11-2 to TRBJ1-2; a possible D gene is TRBD1 (5 bases). This CDR3 has 14 amino acids. Germline V gene sequence: CDR1 SGHAT, CDR2 FQNNGV. V lost 3 bases to trimming and J lost 0 bases, with 8 bases between them. The CDR3, as DNA: TGTGCCAGCAGCTTGGCAGGGCCTAACTATGGCTACACCTTC. Translating it yields CASSLAGPNYGYTF.

This sequence joins TRBV6-1 and TRBJ1-1; the D gene is possibly TRBD1 (5 bases). CDR1 and CDR2 from the germline V gene are MNHNS and SASEGT. The V and J ends lost 8 bases and 10 bases respectively, with 14 bases between them. The length of the CDR3 is 11 residues. DNA of the CDR3: TGTGCCAGCCGAGAAAGGGGTTTAGCTTTCTTT. This sequence encodes CASRERGLAFF.

The rearrangement joins TRBV14 to TRBJ1-1, with D hard to call. Deletions cut 3 bases from V and 6 bases from J, with 5 bases between. Germline V CDR1 and CDR2: SGHDN, FVKESK. The CDR3 has 11 amino acids. CDR3 DNA sequence: TGTGCCAGCAGCCAGAAATCTGAAGCTTTCTTT. Amino acid sequence: CASSQKSEAFF.

The rearrangement uses TRBV9 and TRBJ2-1; the D gene is possibly TRBD2 (6 bases). With 0 bases removed from V and 7 bases from J, the gap between germline ends came to 14 bases. The CDR3 consists of 15 residues. Germline loops: CDR1 SGDLS, CDR2 YYNGEE. The CDR3 protein is CASSVVATGRNEQFF. CDR3 DNA: TGTGCCAGCAGCGTAGTCGCTACTGGGAGGAATGAGCAGTTCTTC.

V and J are TRBV6-1 and TRBJ2-7; no firm D call. CDR3 length: 13 residues. The V end was cut by 2 bases, the J end by 2 bases, with 7 bases between. Germline V gives CDR1 MNHNS, CDR2 SASEGT. CDR3 DNA sequence: TGTGCCAGCAGTGAACGGAAGCCCTACGAGCAGTACTTC. Protein: CASSERKPYEQYF.

The chain couples TRBV4-1 to TRBJ2-7; 12 positions agree with TRBD2. The CDR3 totals 19 residues. Germline V CDR1 and CDR2: MGHRA, YSYEKL. With V trimmed by 0 bases and J by 2 bases, 11 bases remained unmatched. CDR3 sequence (DNA): TGCGCCAGCAGCCAAGATATAGTTCTAGCGGGGGGGAGCCCCTACGAGCAGTACTTC. Amino acids: CASSQDIVLAGGSPYEQYF.

V gene TRBV11-2 combines with J gene TRBJ2-3, with TRBD2 identical over 13 bases. This CDR3 is 16 amino acids long. Germline CDR1 SGHAT, CDR2 FQNNGV. Trimming took 5 bases from V and 2 from J; bases not matched to a gene: 4. This CDR3 is CASSRTSGGHTDTQYF. As DNA, the CDR3 is TGTGCCAGCAGCCGGACTAGCGGGGGACACACAGATACGCAGTATTTT.

The chain carries TRBV19 and TRBJ2-5; 8 nucleotides match TRBD2. The V gene end was trimmed by 2 bases and the J gene end by 5 bases; junction bases not matched to a gene: 7. The CDR3 is 15 residues long. Germline V gene lookup returns CDR1 LNHDA and CDR2 SQIVND (reference sequence). CDR3 loop: CASSIRGTRGETQYF. The CDR3 nucleotides read TGTGCCAGTAGTATAAGGGGGACTAGAGGGGAGACCCAGTACTTC. The whole variable domain, filled in from reference TRBV19 and TRBJ2-5, reads DGGITQSPKYLFRKEGQNVTLSCEQNLNHDAMYWYRQDPGQGLRLIYYSQIVNDFQKGDIAEGYSVSREKKESFPLTVTSAQKNPTAFYLCASSIRGTRGETQYFGPGTRLLVL.

V and J are TRBV9 and TRBJ2-7, with 7 bases aligning to TRBD1. This CDR3 contains 11 residues. Trimming at V came to 4 bases and at J to 7 bases, leaving 2 bases not matched to a gene. From germline, CDR1 is SGDLS and CDR2 YYNGEE. The CDR3 region is CASSPGGEQYF. CDR3 bases: TGTGCCAGCAGCCCAGGGGGAGAGCAGTACTTC.